Ten or more counts support the clone carrying this T cell receptor beta chain. Germline-derived CDR1 and CDR2 are SGHTA and FQGNSA. The germline V and J ends were trimmed by 1 base and 2 bases, with 11 bases remaining between them. CDR3 length: 15 amino acids. The data were obtained in a study of T cell repertoires in cytomegalovirus infection. Overall study: A matching HLA type, together with CMV infection, was signaled by public TCR beta signatures.

MiXCR, run by TCRdb on the reads, gives a single entry per CDR3 protein. The data show roughly 180,000 distinct CDR3 sequences, with 17% seen just once and 20% to 25% held by the top ten. The sequenced material came from CD8+ T cells from PBMCs. This rearrangement joins TRBV7-2 to TRBJ2-5; D possibly uses TRBD1 or TRBD2 (6 bases each). The clonotype comes from a human donor in good health (CMV status not recorded). Some clones in this sample may be carry-over from other donors' samples. For the CDR3, the DNA is TGTGCCAGCAGCTTAGGAGGGGGGAGGCAAGAGACCCAGTACTTC. It translates to CASSLGGGRQETQYF. Using reference TRBV7-2 and TRBJ2-5 for the parts outside the CDR3, the full variable domain is GAGVSQSPSNKVTEKGKDVELRCDPISGHTALYWYRQSLGQGLEFLIYFQGNSAPDKSGLPSDRFSAERTGGSVSTLTIQRTQQEDSAVYLCASSLGGGRQETQYFGPGTRLLVL.